A selection of T cell receptor beta chains follows, all from one sample in a study of T cells in narcolepsy. Sequencing was performed with immunoSEQ multiplex PCR; in TCRdb, only in-frame clones are kept and a portion is missing. Counted here are roughly 12,000 clones, 85% to 95% occurring once; the ten biggest clones make up 1.1%. Sequences were obtained from CD45RA- memory CD4+ T cells from PBMCs. These receptors were collected from a human donor with narcolepsy. Each CDR3 is given with its conserved first and last residue. A D gene is named only where the DNA matches it firmly. Size is omitted from some rows. Given values are once, few, many or a class for expanded clones.

j_call: TRBJ2-3; v_call: TRBV6-5; clone_size: NA; d_call: NA; cdr3_aa: CASSGRLGTDTQYF; cdr3_nt: TGTGCCAGCAGTGGTCGCCTAGGCACAGATACGCAGTATTTT
j_call: TRBJ2-7; v_call: TRBV30; clone_size: NA; d_call: TRBD2; cdr3_aa: CARREGSYEQYF; cdr3_nt: TGTGCCCGGAGGGAGGGATCCTACGAGCAGTACTTC
j_call: TRBJ1-4; v_call: TRBV5-5; clone_size: NA; d_call: NA; cdr3_aa: CASSSAGAVSGTNEKLFF; cdr3_nt: TGTGCCAGCAGCTCAGCAGGGGCCGTTTCCGGGACTAATGAAAAACTGTTTTTT
j_call: TRBJ2-2; v_call: TRBV7-2; clone_size: once; d_call: TRBD2; cdr3_aa: CASSLGGLAAGELFF; cdr3_nt: TGTGCCAGCAGCTTAGGGGGACTAGCGGCCGGGGAGCTGTTTTTT
j_call: TRBJ2-5; v_call: TRBV5-1; clone_size: NA; d_call: TRBD2; cdr3_aa: CASSVGRGGLYQETQYF; cdr3_nt: TGCGCCAGCAGCGTAGGGCGGGGGGGACTGTACCAAGAGACCCAGTACTTC
j_call: TRBJ2-3; v_call: TRBV7-8; clone_size: NA; d_call: NA; cdr3_aa: CASSLSAATDTQYF; cdr3_nt: TGTGCCAGCAGCTTATCGGCAGCCACAGATACGCAGTATTTT
j_call: TRBJ2-7; v_call: TRBV19; clone_size: NA; d_call: NA; cdr3_aa: CASSIVYDSSIEQYF; cdr3_nt: TGTGCCAGTAGTATAGTATACGACAGCTCTATTGAGCAGTACTTC
j_call: TRBJ1-5; v_call: TRBV5-1; clone_size: NA; d_call: NA; cdr3_aa: CASSPSGRLNQPQHF; cdr3_nt: TGCGCCAGCAGCCCTTCGGGGCGACTAAATCAGCCCCAGCATTTT
j_call: TRBJ2-1; v_call: TRBV14; clone_size: few; d_call: NA; cdr3_aa: CASRPTGRLYNEQFF; cdr3_nt: TGTGCCAGCAGGCCAACGGGACGCCTCTACAATGAGCAGTTCTTC
j_call: TRBJ2-2; v_call: TRBV6-6; clone_size: NA; d_call: NA; cdr3_aa: CASSYLRGEGELFF; cdr3_nt: TGTGCCAGCAGTTACCTCCGGGGTGAAGGGGAGCTGTTTTTT
j_call: TRBJ2-7; v_call: TRBV20-1; clone_size: NA; d_call: NA; cdr3_aa: CSARGQYEQYF; cdr3_nt: TGCAGTGCTAGAGGACAGTACGAGCAGTACTTC
j_call: TRBJ1-5; v_call: TRBV7-9; clone_size: once; d_call: NA; cdr3_aa: CASSWGNQPQHF; cdr3_nt: TGTGCCAGCAGCTGGGGTAATCAGCCCCAGCATTTT
j_call: TRBJ2-3; v_call: TRBV9; clone_size: few; d_call: TRBD1; cdr3_aa: CASSVEGQGGNTQYF; cdr3_nt: TGTGCCAGCAGCGTAGAGGGACAGGGGGGAAATACGCAGTATTTT
j_call: TRBJ1-3; v_call: TRBV7-6; clone_size: NA; d_call: NA; cdr3_aa: CASSLNRRSGNTIYF; cdr3_nt: TGTGCCAGCAGCCTCAACAGGAGGTCGGGAAACACCATATATTTT
j_call: TRBJ1-1; v_call: TRBV29-1; clone_size: NA; d_call: NA; cdr3_aa: CSVAARSRAPEAFF; cdr3_nt: TGCAGCGTTGCTGCCCGGTCGAGGGCCCCTGAAGCTTTCTTT
j_call: TRBJ1-2; v_call: TRBV6-6; clone_size: NA; d_call: NA; cdr3_aa: CASSGDITYGYTF; cdr3_nt: TGTGCCAGCAGTGGGGACATCACCTATGGCTACACCTTC
j_call: TRBJ2-7; v_call: TRBV5-6; clone_size: NA; d_call: NA; cdr3_aa: CASSFGRHEQYF; cdr3_nt: TGTGCCAGCAGCTTCGGCAGGCACGAGCAGTACTTC
j_call: TRBJ2-3; v_call: TRBV9; clone_size: NA; d_call: TRBD2; cdr3_aa: CASSVTSGGDTQYF; cdr3_nt: TGTGCCAGCAGCGTGACTAGCGGGGGAGATACGCAGTATTTT
j_call: TRBJ1-4; v_call: TRBV7-8; clone_size: NA; d_call: NA; cdr3_aa: CASSFDRREKLFF; cdr3_nt: TGTGCCAGCAGCTTCGACAGGCGTGAAAAACTGTTTTTT
j_call: TRBJ1-2; v_call: TRBV7-6; clone_size: NA; d_call: NA; cdr3_aa: CASSFDGKGYTF; cdr3_nt: TGTGCCAGCAGCTTCGACGGAAAGGGCTACACCTTC
j_call: TRBJ1-1; v_call: TRBV28; clone_size: few; d_call: NA; cdr3_aa: CASTPRGGRTEAFF; cdr3_nt: TGTGCCAGCACCCCTAGAGGGGGAAGGACTGAAGCTTTCTTT
j_call: TRBJ2-7; v_call: TRBV6-5; clone_size: NA; d_call: TRBD1; cdr3_aa: CASSLRGQGTYEQYF; cdr3_nt: TGTGCCAGCAGCCTACGAGGACAGGGAACCTACGAGCAGTACTTC
j_call: TRBJ1-1; v_call: TRBV30; clone_size: NA; d_call: NA; cdr3_aa: CAWNRAANTEAFF; cdr3_nt: TGTGCCTGGAATCGAGCGGCGAACACTGAAGCTTTCTTT
j_call: TRBJ2-2; v_call: TRBV6-1; clone_size: NA; d_call: NA; cdr3_aa: CASRLPVTGELFF; cdr3_nt: TGTGCCAGCAGACTCCCGGTCACCGGGGAGCTGTTTTTT
j_call: TRBJ2-7; v_call: TRBV9; clone_size: NA; d_call: TRBD2; cdr3_aa: CASSPYSGRASWREQYF; cdr3_nt: TGTGCCAGCAGCCCATATAGCGGGAGGGCCTCGTGGCGCGAGCAGTACTTC
j_call: TRBJ2-3; v_call: TRBV6-6; clone_size: NA; d_call: NA; cdr3_aa: CASSYSGGSDTQYF; cdr3_nt: TGTGCCAGCAGTTACTCGGGGGGATCGGATACGCAGTATTTT